This T cell receptor beta chain came from a study of blood T cell repertoires in COVID-19. Only in-frame clones appear in the TCRdb table, and some are missing; sequencing was by immunoSEQ multiplex PCR. Of under 300,000 clones in the sample, 82% were seen once. This CDR3 has 15 residues. Germline CDR1 and CDR2: LNHNV and YYDKDF (reference sequence). V trimming: 2 bases; J trimming: 1 base; junction bases outside the gene matches: 2. Source material: peripheral blood. The sequence derives from a woman of 80 years or more with active or convalescent COVID-19. This chain connects TRBV15 to TRBJ2-5; 9 nucleotides line up with TRBD2. The CDR3 DNA is TGTGCCACCAGCAGACCGACTAGCGGCCAAGAGACCCAGTACTTC. Its protein is CATSRPTSGQETQYF.